This T cell receptor beta chain was identified in a study of post-analysis software for immune sequencing data. Each TCR beta cDNA library carried unique molecular identifiers. TCRdb passed the PCR reads through MiXCR, listing each CDR3 protein once. The data show approximately 460,000 distinct CDR3 sequences, roughly 45% seen once. Study observations and caveats: Patients had higher frequencies than controls of five TRBV segments, including TRBV5-6, TRBV5-1 and TRBV20-1.

Concerning this clonotype itself: Its matching antigen is unknown.

The germline V gene has CDR1 SGDLS and CDR2 YYNGEE. V was clipped by 4 bases and J by 4 bases; unmatched bases: 7. CDR3 size: 14 residues. Specimen: blood. The rearrangement links TRBV9 to TRBJ1-1, with TRBD1 identical over 7 bases. This TCR derives from a girl under 18 with multiple sclerosis. CDR3 nucleotides: TGTGCCAGCAGCCCTACAGGGGACCGCACTGAAGCTTTCTTT. This translates into CASSPTGDRTEAFF.